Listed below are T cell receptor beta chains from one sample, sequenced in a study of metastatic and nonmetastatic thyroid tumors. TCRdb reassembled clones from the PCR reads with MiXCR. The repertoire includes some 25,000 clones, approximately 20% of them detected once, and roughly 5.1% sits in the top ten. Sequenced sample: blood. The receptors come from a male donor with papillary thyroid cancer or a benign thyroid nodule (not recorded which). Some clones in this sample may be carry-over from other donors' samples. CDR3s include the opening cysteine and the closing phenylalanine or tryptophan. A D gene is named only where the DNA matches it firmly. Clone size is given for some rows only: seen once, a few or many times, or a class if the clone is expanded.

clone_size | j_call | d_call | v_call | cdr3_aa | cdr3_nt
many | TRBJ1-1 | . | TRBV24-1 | CASPGENTEAFF | TGTGCCTCCCCCGGGGAAAACACTGAAGCTTTCTTT
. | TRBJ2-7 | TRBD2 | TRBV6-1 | CASGPGLAGSEQYF | TGTGCCAGCGGACCGGGACTAGCGGGATCCGAGCAGTACTTC
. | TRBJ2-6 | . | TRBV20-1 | CSASRYSGANVLTF | TGCAGTGCTAGTCGCTACTCTGGGGCCAACGTCCTGACTTTC
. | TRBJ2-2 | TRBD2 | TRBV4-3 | CASSRGGNTGELFF | TGCGCCAGCAGTCGGGGGGGAAACACCGGGGAGCTGTTTTTT
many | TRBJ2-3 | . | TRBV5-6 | CASSRADTQYF | TGTGCCAGCAGCCGCGCAGATACGCAGTATTTT
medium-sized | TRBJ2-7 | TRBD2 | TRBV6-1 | CASRRGGYEQYF | TGTGCCAGCAGACGGGGGGGCTACGAGCAGTACTTC
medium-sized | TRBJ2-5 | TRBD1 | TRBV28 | CASSLGGTGITLQETQYF | TGTGCCAGCAGTTTGGGGGGGACAGGGATAACCCTCCAAGAGACCCAGTACTTC
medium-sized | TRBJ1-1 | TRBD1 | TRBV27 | CASSLAGDREAFF | TGTGCCAGCAGTTTAGCCGGGGACAGAGAAGCTTTCTTT
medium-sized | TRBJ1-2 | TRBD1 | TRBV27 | CASSFGQGDGYTF | TGTGCCAGCAGTTTCGGGCAGGGGGATGGCTACACCTTC
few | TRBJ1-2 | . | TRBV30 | CAWSVQGLLYGYTF | TGTGCCTGGAGTGTACAAGGACTTCTCTATGGCTACACCTTC
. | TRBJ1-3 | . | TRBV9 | CASSLPPGGNGNTIYF | TGTGCCAGCAGCCTCCCCCCAGGAGGAAACGGAAACACCATATATTTT
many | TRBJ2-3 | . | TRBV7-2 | CASSLALWSTDTQYF | TGTGCCAGCAGCTTAGCCCTATGGAGCACAGATACGCAGTATTTT
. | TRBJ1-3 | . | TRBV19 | CASSMGGISSGNTIYF | TGTGCCAGTAGTATGGGGGGCATAAGCTCTGGAAACACCATATATTTT
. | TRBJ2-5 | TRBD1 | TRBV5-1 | CASRPQWQTGEETQYF | TGCGCCAGCAGACCCCAGTGGCAGACAGGGGAAGAGACACAGTACTTC
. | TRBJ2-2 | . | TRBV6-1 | CASSEITGTPWELFF | TGTGCCAGCAGTGAGATCACAGGGACACCGTGGGAGCTGTTTTTT
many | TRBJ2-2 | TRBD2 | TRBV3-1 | CASSRVLAGGNTGELFF | TGTGCCAGCAGCCGCGTACTAGCGGGAGGGAACACCGGGGAGCTGTTTTTT
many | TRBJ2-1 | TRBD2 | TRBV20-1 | CSGEGATYNEQFF | TGCAGTGGGGAGGGAGCCACCTACAATGAGCAGTTCTTC
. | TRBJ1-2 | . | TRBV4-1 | CASQLGGYGYTF | TGCGCCAGCCAGCTGGGGGGCTATGGCTACACCTTC
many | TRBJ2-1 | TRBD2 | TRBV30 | CAWSLRLAGGPVNEQFF | TGTGCCTGGAGCCTTCGACTAGCGGGAGGGCCTGTTAATGAGCAGTTCTTC
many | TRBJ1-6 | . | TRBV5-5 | CASTRDENSPLHF | TGTGCCAGCACCAGGGACGAGAATTCACCCCTCCACTTT
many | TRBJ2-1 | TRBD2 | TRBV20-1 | CSARGILAGVNNEQFF | TGCAGTGCTAGGGGAATTTTAGCGGGAGTGAACAATGAGCAGTTCTTC
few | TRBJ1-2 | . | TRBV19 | CAIEWGNGYTF | TGTGCCATCGAGTGGGGGAATGGCTACACCTTC
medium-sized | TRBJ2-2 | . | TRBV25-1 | CASSEYRDTGELFF | TGTGCCAGCAGTGAATACAGGGACACCGGGGAGCTGTTTTTT
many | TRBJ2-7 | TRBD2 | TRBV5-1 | CASSRGGEGQYF | TGCGCCAGCAGCAGAGGCGGGGAGGGGCAGTACTTC
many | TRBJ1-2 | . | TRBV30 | CAWSMGVDSYGYTF | TGTGCCTGGAGTATGGGGGTTGACAGCTATGGCTACACCTTC
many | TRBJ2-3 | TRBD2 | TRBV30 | CAWRETRTSGRATDTQYF | TGTGCCTGGAGGGAAACGAGGACTAGCGGGAGGGCAACAGATACGCAGTATTTT
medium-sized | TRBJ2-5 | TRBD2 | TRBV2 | CASSRTSSLQTQYF | TGTGCCAGCAGTAGGACTAGCTCCTTACAGACCCAGTACTTC
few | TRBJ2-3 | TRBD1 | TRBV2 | CASSWGTGGVDTQYF | TGTGCCAGCAGTTGGGGGACAGGGGGCGTCGATACGCAGTATTTT
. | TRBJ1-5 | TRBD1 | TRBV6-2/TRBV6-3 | CASSWTGLSQPQHF | TGTGCCAGCAGCTGGACAGGGTTGAGTCAGCCCCAGCATTTT
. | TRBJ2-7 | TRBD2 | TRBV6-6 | CASSSPTSGRAWEQYF | TGTGCCAGCAGTTCCCCGACTAGCGGGAGGGCTTGGGAGCAGTACTTC
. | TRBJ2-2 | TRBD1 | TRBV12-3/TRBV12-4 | CASSLTGGTGELFF | TGTGCCAGCAGTTTGACAGGGGGCACCGGGGAGCTGTTTTTT
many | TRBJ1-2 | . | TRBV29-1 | CSVDSRTGNYGYTF | TGCAGCGTTGACTCGCGGACGGGGAACTATGGCTACACCTTC
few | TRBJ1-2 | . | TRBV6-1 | CASSEGGVGGYTF | TGTGCCAGCAGCGAGGGGGGGGTAGGTGGCTACACCTTC
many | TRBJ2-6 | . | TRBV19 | CASRPLSPHRHSGANVLTF | TGTGCCAGTAGACCGTTGTCGCCACATCGCCACTCTGGGGCCAACGTCCTGACTTTC
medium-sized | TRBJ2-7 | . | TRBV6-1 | CASSEVYSYEQYF | TGTGCCAGCAGTGAAGTATACTCCTACGAGCAGTACTTC
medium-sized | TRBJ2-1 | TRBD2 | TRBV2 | CASFTSWLAGPEQFF | TGTGCCAGCTTTACGTCGTGGCTAGCGGGACCTGAGCAGTTCTTC
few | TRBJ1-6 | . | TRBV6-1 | CASTSPGNHHSPLHF | TGTGCCAGCACCTCCCCGGGGAATCATCATTCACCCCTCCACTTT
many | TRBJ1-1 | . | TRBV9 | CASSDGEEDSLTEAFF | TGTGCCAGCAGCGACGGAGAGGAGGACTCTCTAACTGAAGCTTTCTTT
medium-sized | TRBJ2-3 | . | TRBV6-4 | CASSRASTDTQYF | TGTGCCAGCAGTCGGGCAAGCACAGATACGCAGTATTTT
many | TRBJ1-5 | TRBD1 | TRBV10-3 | CAISAQTGGPNQPQHF | TGTGCCATCAGTGCGCAGACAGGGGGCCCCAATCAGCCCCAGCATTTT
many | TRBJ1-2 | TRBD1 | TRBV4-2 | CASSQVDRDNYGYTF | TGTGCCAGCAGCCAAGTCGACAGGGATAACTATGGCTACACCTTC
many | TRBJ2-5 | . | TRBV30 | CAWSVPLVWETQYF | TGTGCCTGGAGTGTACCACTAGTGTGGGAGACCCAGTACTTC
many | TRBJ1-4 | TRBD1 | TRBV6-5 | CASSYSIGTGHEKLFF | TGTGCCAGCAGTTACTCGATCGGGACAGGGCATGAAAAACTGTTTTTT
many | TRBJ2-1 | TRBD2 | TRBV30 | CAWSVDSGWTEQFF | TGTGCCTGGAGTGTAGATAGCGGGTGGACGGAGCAGTTCTTC
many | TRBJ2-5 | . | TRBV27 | CASSLLDQQETQYF | TGTGCCAGCAGTTTATTAGACCAGCAAGAGACCCAGTACTTC
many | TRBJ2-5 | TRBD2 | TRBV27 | CASSTKREGETQYF | TGTGCCAGCAGTACTAAGCGGGAGGGAGAGACCCAGTACTTC
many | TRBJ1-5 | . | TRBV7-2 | CASSLDNKGPQHF | TGTGCCAGCAGCTTAGACAACAAAGGGCCCCAGCATTTT
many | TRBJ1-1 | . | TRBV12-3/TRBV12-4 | CASSFGPRQGKVEAFF | TGTGCCAGCAGTTTTGGCCCACGGCAGGGCAAGGTTGAAGCTTTCTTT
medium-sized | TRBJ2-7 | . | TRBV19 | CASSIAAGTYEQYF | TGTGCCAGTAGTATAGCCGCCGGGACCTACGAGCAGTACTTC
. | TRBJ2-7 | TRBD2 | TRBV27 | CASKVGLAVYEQYF | TGTGCCAGCAAGGTGGGACTAGCAGTCTACGAGCAGTACTTC
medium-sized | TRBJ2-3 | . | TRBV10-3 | CAISDRDTDTQYF | TGTGCCATCAGTGACAGGGACACAGATACGCAGTATTTT
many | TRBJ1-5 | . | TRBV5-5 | CASSWEYSNQPQHF | TGTGCCAGCAGCTGGGAGTATAGCAATCAGCCCCAGCATTTT
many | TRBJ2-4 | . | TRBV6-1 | CASSSNVDPRNAKNIQYF | TGTGCCAGCAGTTCGAACGTGGACCCCAGGAACGCCAAAAACATTCAGTACTTC